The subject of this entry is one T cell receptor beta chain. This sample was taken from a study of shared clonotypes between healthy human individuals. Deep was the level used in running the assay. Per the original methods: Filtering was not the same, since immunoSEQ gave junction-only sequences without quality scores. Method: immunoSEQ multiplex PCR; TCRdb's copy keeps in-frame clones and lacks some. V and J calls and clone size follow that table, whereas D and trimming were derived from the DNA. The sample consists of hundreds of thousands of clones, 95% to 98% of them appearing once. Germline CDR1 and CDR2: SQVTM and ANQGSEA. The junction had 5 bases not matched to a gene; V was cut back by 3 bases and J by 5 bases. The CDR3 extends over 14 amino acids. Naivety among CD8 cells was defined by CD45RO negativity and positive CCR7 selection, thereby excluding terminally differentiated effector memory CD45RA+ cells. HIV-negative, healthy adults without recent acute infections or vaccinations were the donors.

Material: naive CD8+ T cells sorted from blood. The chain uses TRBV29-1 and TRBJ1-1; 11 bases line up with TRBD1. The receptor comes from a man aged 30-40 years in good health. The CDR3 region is CSVEGTGGRTEAFF. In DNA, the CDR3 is TGCAGCGTTGAGGGGACAGGGGGAAGAACTGAAGCTTTCTTT.